What follows describes a single TCR beta chain. There are 14 residues in the CDR3. V trimming: 10 bases; J trimming: 8 bases; junction bases outside the gene matches: 13. The germline CDR1 and CDR2 sequences are MNHNS and SASEGT. This entry is derived from a study of shared clonotypes between healthy human individuals. Using immunoSEQ multiplex PCR, the repertoire was profiled, and TCRdb retains in-frame clones only, with some absent. This repertoire shows about 1.5 million clones, approximately 96% found once; its top ten account for 1.2%. The V gene is TRBV6-1, the J gene TRBJ2-1; 8 bases align to TRBD2. The sequence was collected from a man aged 25-45 years in good health. The sequencing input was naive CD4+ T cells sorted from blood. Subset noted: CD45RA+ positively selected. The CDR3 spells CATLERGYRDEQFF. The CDR3 nucleotides are TGTGCCACCCTCGAGCGGGGGTATAGAGATGAGCAGTTCTTC.